These 30 T cell receptor beta chains share one sample of origin, sequenced in a study of blood T cell repertoires in COVID-19. The method was immunoSEQ multiplex PCR; TCRdb's version includes in-frame clones alone and lacks a portion of them. The table shows about 360,000 clones, with around 88% occurring only once. Specimen: peripheral blood. Receptor source: a woman aged 55-69 years with COVID-19, enrolled during active disease.

The rearrangement uses TRBV5-4 and TRBJ2-7; 10 bases are shared with TRBD1. V gave up 5 bases and J gave up 4 bases; unmatched junction bases: 3. Germline-derived CDR1 and CDR2 are SGHNT and YYREEE (reference sequence). This CDR3 is built from 13 residues. The CDR3 sequence is CASRWDRGYEQYF. The CDR3 coding sequence is TGTGCCAGCAGATGGGACAGGGGTTACGAGCAGTACTTC.

The chain is built from TRBV10-3 and TRBJ2-3, with TRBD2 identical over 9 bases. CDR3 length: 16 residues. The germline gives CDR1 ENHRY, CDR2 SYGVKD. The ends lost 6 bases at V and 2 bases at J; junction bases unmatched: 9. The CDR3 here is CAISAPSGVTTDTQYF. The CDR3 bases are TGTGCCATCAGCGCGCCTAGCGGGGTTACCACAGATACGCAGTATTTT.

The CDR3 reads CASSIGPGAPYEQYF. CDR3 nucleotide sequence: TGTGCCAGTAGTATTGGGCCAGGGGCACCCTACGAGCAGTACTTC. This chain connects TRBV19 to TRBJ2-7; maybe TRBD1 (6 bases). The length of the CDR3 is 15 residues. Germline V gene data show CDR1 as LNHDA and CDR2 as SQIVND (reference sequence). The V gene lost 3 bases and the J gene lost 2 bases, with 14 bases spanning the gap.

The J gene is TRBJ1-3, the V gene TRBV30; 8 nucleotides line up with TRBD1. The CDR3 contains 14 residues. The J segment lost 3 bases and the V segment lost 4 bases, leaving 5 bases of the junction unmatched. Germline assignment: CDR1 GTSNPN and CDR2 SVGIG (reference sequence). The CDR3 protein is CAWTPTGVGNTIYF. CDR3 DNA: TGTGCCTGGACCCCGACAGGGGTTGGAAACACCATATATTTT.

The chain is built from TRBV3-1 (or the pseudogene TRBV3-2) and TRBJ1-2; TRBD1 agrees at 7 bases. V trimming: 2 bases; J trimming: 6 bases; junction bases outside the gene matches: 12. Germline V gene lookup returns CDR1 LGHDT and CDR2 YNNKEL (reference sequence). This CDR3 is built from 16 residues. CDR3 loop: CASSQSPYRGRDGYTF. CDR3 DNA: TGTGCCAGCAGCCAATCTCCCTACAGGGGTCGTGATGGCTACACCTTC.

V is TRBV11-2 and J is TRBJ1-2; the match to TRBD1 covers 8 bases. Trimming at V came to 4 bases and at J to 8 bases, leaving 3 bases not matched to a gene. CDR1 is SGHAT and CDR2 is FQNNGV in the germline V gene. The CDR3 runs to 12 residues. The CDR3 sequence is CASSSRTGGYTF. The CDR3 DNA sequence: TGTGCCAGCAGCTCAAGGACAGGGGGCTACACCTTC.

The chain recombines TRBV7-8 with TRBJ1-5; weak D call: TRBD1 (6 bases). The CDR3 has 16 amino acids. V lost 5 bases and J 0 bases, leaving 14 bases between the germline ends. Per germline, CDR1 SGHVS and CDR2 FQNEAQ. The CDR3 nucleotides read TGTGCCAGCAGCCCAAGGACAGCTTATAGCAATCAGCCCCAGCATTTT. Amino acids: CASSPRTAYSNQPQHF.

This clone was recorded only once. The gene calls are TRBV11-2 and TRBJ2-7; possibly TRBD1 for D (5 bases). Germline assignment: CDR1 SGHAT and CDR2 FQNNGV. V lost 5 bases to trimming and J lost 4 bases, with 18 bases between them. The CDR3 is 15 residues long. In nucleotides, the CDR3 is TGTGCCAGCAGCCCCCAGGGTGGGGTGCGTTACGAGCAGTACTTC. Residues: CASSPQGGVRYEQYF.

With respect to this clone: This specimen includes other DNA sequences encoding the same CDR3. V usage is TRBV4-1 and J usage is TRBJ1-2, with D maybe TRBD1 (5 bases). Between the trimmed V and J ends, which lost 0 bases and 2 bases, there was a span of 7 bases. The CDR3 loop spans 14 amino acids. CDR1 and CDR2 (germline): MGHRA, YSYEKL. The CDR3 here is CASSQDPGNYGYTF. As DNA, the CDR3 is TGCGCCAGCAGCCAAGATCCAGGGAACTATGGCTACACCTTC.

The chain uses TRBV5-4 and TRBJ1-6; 8 bases match TRBD1. Germline trimming cut 0 bases from V and 7 bases from J; bases unmatched to any gene: 6. Germline CDR1 SGHNT, CDR2 YYREEE (reference sequence). The length of the CDR3 is 16 residues. The CDR3 bases are TGTGCCAGCAGCTTGGGCCGGACAGGGAACAATTCACCCCTCCACTTT. Its protein product is CASSLGRTGNNSPLHF.

The J gene is TRBJ2-2, the V gene TRBV11-3, with 11 bases fitting TRBD2. In germline, CDR1 is SGHNT, CDR2 YENEEA. The CDR3 is 17 residues long. J gave up 5 bases and V 6 bases, and 11 bases lay outside the gene matches. For the CDR3, the DNA is TGTGCCAGCAGTCTTAGCGGGGGGGCCGGGCTGACCGGGGAGCTGTTTTTT. This sequence encodes CASSLSGGAGLTGELFF.

In DNA form, the CDR3 reads TGTGCCAGCAGCCCACGACAGGACGACACCGGGGAGCTGTTTTTT. This sequence encodes CASSPRQDDTGELFF. The chain carries TRBV11-3 and TRBJ2-2; the D gene is possibly TRBD1 (6 bases). This CDR3 is built from 15 residues. Germline lookup yields CDR1 SGHNT and CDR2 YENEEA. V lost 5 bases to trimming and J lost 3 bases, with 13 bases between them.

As to this clone: Sequence at one end of the junction differs from germline and may be a read error. The V call is TRBV30, the J call TRBJ2-2; 9 nucleotides line up with TRBD1. The germline CDR1 and CDR2 sequences are GTSNPN and SVGIG (reference sequence). The length of the CDR3 is 14 residues. CDR3 in DNA: TGTGCCTGGAGTCCCGGGACAGGGATTGGGGGGCTGTTTTTT. Translating it yields CAWSPGTGIGGLFF.

The J gene is TRBJ2-7, the V gene TRBV7-9; a weak D match, TRBD1 (6 bases). Germline lookup yields CDR1 SEHNR and CDR2 FQNEAQ (reference sequence). The ends were cut back, 5 bases at V and 1 base at J, with 18 bases in the middle. The CDR3 has 16 residues. The DNA for the CDR3 is TGTGCCAGCAGCGGGGTTCGCCGGGACACATCCTACGAGCAGTACTTC. Its protein is CASSGVRRDTSYEQYF. Filled out from reference TRBV7-9 and TRBJ2-7, the complete variable domain reads DTGVSQNPRHKITKRGQNVTFRCDPISEHNRLYWYRQTLGQGPEFLTYFQNEAQLEKSRLLSDRFSAERPKGSFSTLEIQRTEQGDSAMYLCASSGVRRDTSYEQYFGPGTRLTVT.

The chain couples TRBV11-3 to TRBJ1-2; D gene uncertain. Germline lookup yields CDR1 SGHNT and CDR2 YENEEA. V lost 1 base to trimming and J lost 6 bases, with 12 bases between them. CDR3 length equals 14 residues. CDR3 residues: CASSLGGSWNGYTF. The CDR3 DNA reads TGTGCCAGCAGCTTAGGAGGGAGCTGGAATGGCTACACCTTC.

The chain couples TRBV7-3 to TRBJ2-1, with TRBD2 identical over 8 bases. J was trimmed by 7 bases and V by 0 bases; bases with no gene match: 8. The CDR3 has 16 amino acids. Germline-derived CDR1 and CDR2 are SGHTA and FQGTGA. The CDR3 sequence is CASSLTSRGGVNEQFF. The CDR3 DNA is TGTGCCAGCAGCTTAACGTCCCGGGGGGGCGTGAATGAGCAGTTCTTC.

V usage is TRBV10-3 and J usage is TRBJ2-7, with D uncertain. In germline, CDR1 is ENHRY, CDR2 SYGVKD. CDR3 size: 11 residues. Trimming removed 4 bases at V and 6 bases at J, with 7 bases between. The CDR3 DNA is TGTGCCATCAGTGGAAGAGGCGAGCAGTACTTC. Translating gives CAISGRGEQYF.

V gene TRBV7-9 combines with J gene TRBJ2-2; 11 bases are a match to TRBD2. This CDR3 has 19 residues. Germline-derived CDR1 and CDR2 are SEHNR and FQNEAQ (reference sequence). Germline trimming cut 5 bases from V and 1 base from J; bases unmatched to any gene: 12. The chain's CDR3 is CASSRITTSGGRNTGELFF. The CDR3 DNA sequence: TGTGCCAGCAGCCGCATTACTACTAGCGGGGGCCGGAACACCGGGGAGCTGTTTTTT.

This clone was observed once. At one end, the junction sequence differs from germline, possibly due to a read error. The genes are TRBV20-1 and TRBJ2-7, with TRBD1 as a possible D gene (5 bases). Looked up from germline, CDR1 is DFQATT and CDR2 is SNEGSKA (reference sequence). The length of the CDR3 is 14 residues. The CDR3 sequence is CSASLVQGSSEQYF. CDR3 sequence (DNA): TGCAGTGCCAGTCTCGTCCAGGGATCCTCCGAGCAGTACTTC.

The chain combines TRBV30 with TRBJ2-7; D possibly corresponds to TRBD2 (6 bases). Per germline, CDR1 GTSNPN and CDR2 SVGIG (reference sequence). V gave up 7 bases and J gave up 5 bases, with 15 bases separating them. This CDR3 is built from 12 residues. CDR3 DNA: TGTGCCTTGGGACTTCCAGTCCACGAGCAGTACTTC. This translates into CALGLPVHEQYF.

This chain links TRBV9 with TRBJ2-1, with a tentative D call TRBD2 (6 bases). Trimming stripped 0 bases from V and 0 bases from J, with 22 bases between. Germline assignment: CDR1 SGDLS and CDR2 YYNGEE. This CDR3 is built from 20 residues. CDR3 sequence (DNA): TGTGCCAGCAGCGTAGCGGGAAAGGAGGGCGGGTCTCGCTCCTACAATGAGCAGTTCTTC. This translates into CASSVAGKEGGSRSYNEQFF.

The chain is built from TRBV15 and TRBJ2-1; TRBD1 might be the D (5 bases). Germline V lookup: CDR1 LNHNV, CDR2 YYDKDF (reference sequence). The CDR3 extends over 15 amino acids. Trimming stripped 0 bases from V and 0 bases from J, with 6 bases between. DNA of the CDR3: TGTGCCACCAGCAGAGATCAGGGCTCCTACAATGAGCAGTTCTTC. This encodes CATSRDQGSYNEQFF.

A few counts support this clone. The chain couples TRBV7-8 to TRBJ1-3; TRBD1 might be the D (5 bases). Trimming took 2 bases from V and 9 from J, leaving 17 bases between them. Germline loops: CDR1 SGHVS, CDR2 FQNEAQ. This CDR3 spans 15 amino acids. The CDR3 reads CASSLSFSGPGTIYF. DNA for the CDR3: TGTGCCAGCAGCTTATCCTTCTCAGGGCCGGGCACCATATATTTT.

This clone was seen a few times. The V gene is TRBV19, the J gene TRBJ2-1; D is possibly TRBD1 (6 bases). The V and J ends lost 6 bases and 0 bases respectively, with 12 bases between them. The CDR3 loop spans 15 amino acids. Germline CDR1 reads LNHDA; CDR2 reads SQIVND (reference sequence). The CDR3 region is CASSKGDSSYNEQFF. The CDR3 bases are TGTGCCAGTAGCAAGGGGGATAGCTCCTACAATGAGCAGTTCTTC.

This clone was picked up a small number of times. This chain joins TRBV5-1 and TRBJ1-1; 9 bases map to TRBD1. The germline V gene encodes CDR1 SGHRS and CDR2 YFSETQ. V dropped 4 bases and J dropped 0; count of bases not matched to a gene: 7. The CDR3 has 16 amino acids. Here the CDR3 DNA reads TGCGCCAGCAGCGCTACAGGGGGCAAACTGAACACTGAAGCTTTCTTT. It codes for CASSATGGKLNTEAFF.

This clone appeared a single time. The chain has TRBV6-2 or TRBV6-3 and TRBJ1-5, with D possibly being TRBD1 (5 bases). Between the trimmed V and J ends, which lost 4 bases and 6 bases, there was a span of 10 bases. The germline V gene encodes CDR1 MNHEY and CDR2 SVGEGT. CDR3 length: 13 residues. Here the CDR3 DNA reads TGTGCCAGCAGTTGGCAGGGAGGTCAGCCCCAGCATTTT. Its translation is CASSWQGGQPQHF.

The V and J genes are TRBV6-2 or TRBV6-3 and TRBJ2-5; 9 positions match TRBD2. Trimming cost V 5 bases and J 6 bases; bases outside gene matches: 10. This CDR3 is 15 amino acids long. The germline V gene encodes CDR1 MNHEY and CDR2 SVGEGT. The CDR3 loop reads CASSLDAGGPKTQYF. In nucleotides, the CDR3 is TGTGCCAGCAGTCTCGACGCGGGGGGGCCAAAGACCCAGTACTTC.

The genes are TRBV25-1 and TRBJ2-3; unclear D gene. V was clipped by 8 bases and J by 2 bases, with 11 bases between them. The germline V gene encodes CDR1 MGHDK and CDR2 SYGVNS. The CDR3 totals 13 residues. The CDR3 loop reads CASSQVITDTQYF. The CDR3 nucleotides read TGTGCCAGCTCACAAGTGATCACAGATACGCAGTATTTT.

V is TRBV9 and J is TRBJ2-7, with TRBD1 matching over 9 bases. This CDR3 has 13 residues. V lost 4 bases and J lost 7; bases outside the gene matches: 6. The germline V gene has CDR1 SGDLS and CDR2 YYNGEE. The DNA for the CDR3 is TGTGCCAGCAGCCCTCGACAGGGGGGGGAGCAGTACTTC. The encoded protein is CASSPRQGGEQYF.

V is TRBV7-9 and J is TRBJ2-4, with D possibly TRBD1 on 6 matching bases. Germline V gene data show CDR1 as SEHNR and CDR2 as FQNEAQ (reference sequence). V shed 7 bases and J shed 13 bases, with 17 bases lying between them. This CDR3 spans 12 amino acids. CDR3 nucleotides: TGTGCCAGCATCGATTCCCCCGGGACACAGTACTTC. This encodes CASIDSPGTQYF.